This TCR beta chain is drawn from a study of cytomegalovirus exposure and HLA in healthy donors. General observations from the study: After further analysis at a later stage, 16,951 TCR beta sequences were associated with HLA alleles at 0.05 false discovery rate. The study listed roughly 160 cytomegalovirus-associated TCR beta chains.

Primers included in the PCR were 60 Vbeta and 13 Jbeta primers. Assay used: immunoSEQ multiplex PCR; TCRdb lists only in-frame clones, some missing. The sample shows around 100,000 clones, approximately 70% of them seen only once. Looked up from germline, CDR1 is SGHRS and CDR2 is YFSETQ. This CDR3 comprises 13 residues. V shed 2 bases, J shed 7 bases, and the junction held 3 bases outside the gene matches. As regards this clone: The antigen is undetermined.

The chain links TRBV5-1 to TRBJ1-5; 7 bases agree with TRBD1. Sequenced: PBMCs. The clonotype was recovered from a man aged 25-40 years in good health and CMV-seronegative. The CDR3 spells CASSLLGGQPQHF. The CDR3 region has the DNA TGCGCCAGCAGCTTATTAGGGGGCCAGCCCCAGCATTTT.